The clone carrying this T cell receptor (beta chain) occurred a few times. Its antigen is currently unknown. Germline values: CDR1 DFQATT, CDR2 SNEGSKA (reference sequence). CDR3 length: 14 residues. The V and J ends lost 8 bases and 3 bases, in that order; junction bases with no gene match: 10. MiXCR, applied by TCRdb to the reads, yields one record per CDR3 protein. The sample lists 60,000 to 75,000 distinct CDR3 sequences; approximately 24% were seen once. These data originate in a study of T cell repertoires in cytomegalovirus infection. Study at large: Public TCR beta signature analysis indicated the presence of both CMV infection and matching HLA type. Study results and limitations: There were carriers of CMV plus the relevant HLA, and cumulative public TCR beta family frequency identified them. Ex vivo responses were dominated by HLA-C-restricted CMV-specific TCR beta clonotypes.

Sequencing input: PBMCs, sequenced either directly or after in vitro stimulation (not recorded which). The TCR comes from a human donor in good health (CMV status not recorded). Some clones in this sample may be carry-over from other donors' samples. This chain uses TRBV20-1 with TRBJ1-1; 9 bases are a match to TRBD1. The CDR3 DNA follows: TGCAGTCCCAAAACAGGGGGCGCCGACACTGAAGCTTTCTTT. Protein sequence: CSPKTGGADTEAFF.